This TCR beta chain originates from a study of cytomegalovirus exposure and HLA in healthy donors. Primers for the PCR totalled 60 Vbeta and 13 Jbeta. Data came from immunoSEQ multiplex PCR; TCRdb stores just in-frame clones and leaves some out. This sample has 140,000 to 150,000 clones; roughly 70% occur once, and the top ten carry about 6.5%. The CDR3 extends over 13 amino acids. The ends were cut back, 4 bases at V and 7 bases at J, with 10 bases in the middle. The germline V gene has CDR1 MDHEN and CDR2 SYDVKM. Sample: PBMCs. The rearrangement joins TRBV28 to TRBJ1-4; D is ambiguous. The clonotype was recovered from a man aged 25-40 years in good health and CMV-seronegative. The DNA for the CDR3 is TGTGCCAGCAGTTCCGGACTGAGTGAAAAACTGTTTTTT. It codes for CASSSGLSEKLFF.